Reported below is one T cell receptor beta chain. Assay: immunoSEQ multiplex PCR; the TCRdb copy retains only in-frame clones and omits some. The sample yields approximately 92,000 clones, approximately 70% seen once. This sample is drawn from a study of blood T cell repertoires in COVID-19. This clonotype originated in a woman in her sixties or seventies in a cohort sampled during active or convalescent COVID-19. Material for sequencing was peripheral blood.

CDR3 amino acids: CASSYTQGPNSPLHF. Here the CDR3 DNA reads TGTGCCAGCAGTTACACCCAGGGGCCGAATTCACCCCTCCACTTT. The rearrangement uses TRBV6-2 or TRBV6-3 and TRBJ1-6; maybe TRBD1 (6 bases). There are 15 residues in the CDR3. Germline values: CDR1 MNHEY, CDR2 SVGEGT. With 2 bases removed from V and 7 bases from J, the gap between germline ends came to 12 bases.